Below, one T cell receptor (beta chain) is given with its context. The sample holds a few counts of this clone. Its antigen is unknown. The record has no base qualities; no much larger clone is one base away. Library generation was performed with the immunoSEQ multiplex PCR assay. As stored in TCRdb, this immuneACCESS dataset retains in-frame rearrangements with V and J assigned. A fraction of the clones does not appear; measured against another copy, unresolved V genes explain less than half of the discrepancy, and the remainder lacks a known reason. This sample comprises fewer than 100,000 clones, just over 90% of them detected only once. Approximately 2.8% of the sample goes to the ten largest clones. Including the terminal cysteine and phenylalanine, the CDR3 comprises 16 residues. The retained sequence is limited to the CDR3, 48 bases, with the frame set at the first base. This sample is part of a study of T cell changes during pregnancy in multiple sclerosis (dated by TCRdb to between 2017 and 2020). Study-level background: The study looked at changes in the T cell repertoire across pregnancy in women with multiple sclerosis.

This receptor was taken from a female donor in good health, enrolled as a control in a pregnancy study. This receptor chain uses TRBV21-1 and TRBJ2-1; the table calls TRBD2, which could not be checked here. TRBV21-1 is described as a pseudogene. Sequenced material: peripheral blood, taken after pregnancy. Read as DNA, the sequence is TGTGCCAGCAGCAAACCCATCCCGGCGGGAGTCCTTGAGCAGTTCTTC. Protein translation: CASSKPIPAGVLEQFF.